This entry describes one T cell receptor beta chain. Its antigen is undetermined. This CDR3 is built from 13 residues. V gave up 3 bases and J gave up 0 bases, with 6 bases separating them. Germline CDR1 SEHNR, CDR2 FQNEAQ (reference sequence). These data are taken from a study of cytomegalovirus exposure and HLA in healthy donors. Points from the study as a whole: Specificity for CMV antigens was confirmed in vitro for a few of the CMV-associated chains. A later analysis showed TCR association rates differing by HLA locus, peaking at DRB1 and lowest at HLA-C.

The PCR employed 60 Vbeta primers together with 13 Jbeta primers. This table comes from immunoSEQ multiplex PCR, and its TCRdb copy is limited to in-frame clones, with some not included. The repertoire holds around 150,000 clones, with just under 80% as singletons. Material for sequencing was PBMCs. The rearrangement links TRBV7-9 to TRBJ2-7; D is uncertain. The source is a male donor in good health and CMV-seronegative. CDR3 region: CASSFYSSYEQYF. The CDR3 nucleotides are TGTGCCAGCAGCTTCTACAGCTCCTACGAGCAGTACTTC.